This T cell receptor (beta chain) was recorded in a study of blood T cell repertoires in COVID-19. Across the whole study: Whether acute or convalescent, the COVID-19 samples came from the United States, Italy and Spain. PBMCs, B-cell-depleted T cells, or T cells provided the cDNA or gDNA that made up the material.

The CDR3 totals 16 residues. Germline CDR1 reads ENHRY; CDR2 reads SYGVKD. Deletions cut 3 bases from V and 1 base from J, with 15 bases between. In the original processing: Using reference gene primer amplification, nucleated cell counts were estimated. Profiling relied on immunoSEQ multiplex PCR, and the TCRdb table lists in-frame clones only, not all of them. Clonal size and the V and J genes are those of that table, whereas D and trimming came from the DNA. The sample consists of about 70,000 clones, around 90% of them appearing once. The sequence was obtained from a woman aged 18-29 years with acute or convalescent COVID-19. The chain is built from TRBV10-3 and TRBJ1-2; no clear D. Material for sequencing was peripheral blood. The CDR3 DNA reads TGTGCCATCAGTGATGTGGCCCGCCGACTTAACTATGGCTACACCTTC. It specifies CAISDVARRLNYGYTF.